This TCR beta chain was recorded in a study of blood T cell repertoires in COVID-19. TCRdb keeps only in-frame clones here, not all; method: immunoSEQ multiplex PCR. The sample lists 100,000 to 150,000 clones; about 89% were seen once. Sequencing was done on a sample of peripheral blood. This clonotype originated in a man aged 45-65 years with active COVID-19.

The CDR3 bases are TGTGCCACCAGTGATTACAGGGTTGACTATGGCTACACCTTC. Residues: CATSDYRVDYGYTF. This chain joins TRBV24-1 and TRBJ1-2; a weak D match, TRBD1 (6 bases). Germline loops: CDR1 KGHDR, CDR2 SFDVKD. The V gene lost 2 bases and the J gene lost 3 bases, with 9 bases spanning the gap. This CDR3 region has 14 residues.